The 7 T cell receptor beta chains in this list originate from one sample, sequenced in a study of regulatory T cells in long-lasting Graves disease. Combining iRepertoire HTBI primers with Arm-PCR of CDR3 regions, the authors built TCR beta libraries. One entry per CDR3 protein results from TCRdb running MiXCR on the multiplex PCR reads. The table has around 500,000 distinct CDR3 sequences, 16% seen once. Sample time point: newly diagnosed GD, antithyroid drugs for less than 3 months. Isolated PBMC RNA provided the starting material for the TCR library. The same sample was also studied in work on T cells in Graves' hyperthyroidism and ophthalmopathy.

Sequencing was performed on peripheral blood mononuclear cells (PBMCs), taken at new diagnosis, from a patient treated with antithyroid drugs. These receptors were collected from a woman in her forties or fifties with Graves disease.

This clonotype was detected ten times or more. The chain is built from TRBV28 and TRBJ1-5; D call uncertain. This CDR3 comprises 14 residues. CDR1 and CDR2 (germline): MDHEN, SYDVKM. Trimming cost V 2 bases and J 6 bases, with 11 bases left between them. Written as DNA, the CDR3 is TGTGCCAGCAGTTTAGAAAGGGATGGTCAGCCCCAGCATTTT. It translates to CASSLERDGQPQHF.

This clonotype was seen a single time. Possible read error: a much larger clone is one base away. The conserved final phenylalanine or tryptophan is absent from the CDR3, which likely points to a read error. The chain employs TRBV6-1 and TRBJ2-1; 8 bases line up with TRBD1. In germline, CDR1 is MNHNS, CDR2 SASEGT. Germline trimming cut 3 bases from V and 6 bases from J; bases unmatched to any gene: 13. This CDR3 contains 17 residues. CDR3 protein: CASSDLRGRLSTNEQFL. CDR3 coding DNA: TGTGCCAGCAGTGACCTCAGGGGGCGGCTATCCACCAATGAGCAGTTCCTC.

Many counts were recorded for this clonotype. This sequence joins TRBV20-1 and TRBJ2-1, with unresolved D. V was pared by 1 base and J by 5 bases, with 9 bases between. Germline V lookup: CDR1 DFQATT, CDR2 SNEGSKA (reference sequence). The CDR3 spans 13 residues. CDR3 sequence: CSARVPRNNEQFF. CDR3 sequence (DNA): TGCAGTGCTAGAGTGCCACGGAACAATGAGCAGTTCTTC.

This clonotype came up a few times. The chain carries TRBV12-5 and TRBJ2-5, with 7 bases lining up with TRBD1. This CDR3 comprises 12 residues. CDR1 LGHNT and CDR2 FRNRAP come from the germline V gene. Trimming took 0 bases from V and 11 from J; bases not matched to a gene: 3. Written as DNA, the CDR3 is TGTGCTAGTGGTTTGGTAGGACAGGCGCAGTACTTC. Protein sequence: CASGLVGQAQYF.

In nucleotides, the CDR3 is TGCGCCACTAGGACTAGTCGGGAGACCCAGTACTTC. Its protein product is CATRTSRETQYF. V usage is TRBV10-1 and J usage is TRBJ2-5; TRBD2 aligns across 7 bases. Looked up from germline, CDR1 is WNHNN and CDR2 is SYGVQD (reference sequence). The CDR3 is 12 residues long. J gave up 5 bases and V 10 bases, and 7 bases lay outside the gene matches.

The rearrangement uses TRBV4-1 and TRBJ2-2; 10 nucleotides agree with TRBD1. V trimming: 4 bases; J trimming: 1 base; junction bases outside the gene matches: 3. This CDR3 has 16 residues. Looked up from germline, CDR1 is MGHRA and CDR2 is YSYEKL. This CDR3 reads CASSRDRGLNTGELFF. CDR3 nucleotides: TGCGCCAGCAGCCGAGACAGGGGGCTGAACACCGGGGAGCTGTTTTTT.

This clonotype came up many times. The chain recombines TRBV6-5 with TRBJ2-3; D is uncertain. Trimming shortened V by 2 bases and J by 2 bases, and 5 bases separated the two germline ends. The CDR3 consists of 13 residues. Germline V lookup: CDR1 MNHEY, CDR2 SVGAGI. Here the CDR3 reads CASSYEDTDTQYF. DNA of the CDR3: TGTGCCAGCAGTTACGAGGACACAGATACGCAGTATTTT.